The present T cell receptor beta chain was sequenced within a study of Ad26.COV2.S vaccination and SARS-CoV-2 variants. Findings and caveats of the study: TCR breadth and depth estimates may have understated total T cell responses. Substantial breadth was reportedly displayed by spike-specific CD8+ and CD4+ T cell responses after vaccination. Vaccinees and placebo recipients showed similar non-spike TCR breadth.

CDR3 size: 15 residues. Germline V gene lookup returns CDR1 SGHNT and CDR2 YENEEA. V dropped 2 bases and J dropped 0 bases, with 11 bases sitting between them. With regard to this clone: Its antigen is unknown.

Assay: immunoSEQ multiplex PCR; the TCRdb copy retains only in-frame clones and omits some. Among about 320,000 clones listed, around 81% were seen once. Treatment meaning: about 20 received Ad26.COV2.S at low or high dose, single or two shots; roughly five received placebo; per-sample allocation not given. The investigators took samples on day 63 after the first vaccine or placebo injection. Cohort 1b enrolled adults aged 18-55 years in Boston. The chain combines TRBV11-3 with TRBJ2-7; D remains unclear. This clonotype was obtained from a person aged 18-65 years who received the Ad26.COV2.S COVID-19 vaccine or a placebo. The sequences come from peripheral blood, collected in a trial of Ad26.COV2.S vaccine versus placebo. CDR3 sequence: CASSLFGQSSYEQYF. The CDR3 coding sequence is TGTGCCAGCAGCTTATTTGGGCAGAGCTCCTACGAGCAGTACTTC.